Only a few counts were recorded for the clone carrying this T cell receptor (beta chain). This could be a read error, since a much larger clone is one nucleotide away. TCR beta CDR3 sequences were amplified from RNA transcripts. RT-PCR in the first round (using the HTBI primer set) targeted the TCR CDR3. TCRdb re-derived calls from the multiplex PCR reads in MiXCR, one entry per CDR3 protein. Of about 300,000 distinct CDR3 sequences listed, about an eighth are singletons. V lost 8 bases and J 9 bases, leaving 7 bases between the germline ends. CDR3 length: 9 residues. Each patient was aged 18 to 65 and had newly diagnosed hyperthyroidism of under 2 months' duration. Fresh peripheral blood, around 9.3 ml of it, supplied the PBMCs. This entry is derived from a study of T cells in Graves' hyperthyroidism and ophthalmopathy.

The rearrangement uses TRBV12-3 or TRBV12-4 and TRBJ1-2, with D hard to call. Material: blood. The receptor was derived from a woman aged 25 to 39 with Graves' hyperthyroidism that later progressed to Graves' ophthalmopathy. CDR3 nucleotide sequence: TGTGCCAGCGGAGCGAGCTACACCTTC. It specifies CASGASYTF.